The TCR beta chain described here comes from a study of PD-1 blockade in classical Hodgkin lymphoma. Study-level findings and limits: Those starting nivolumab under 1 year post-ASCT were excluded.

Libraries were prepared by immunoSEQ multiplex PCR; TCRdb keeps only in-frame clonotypes and omits some of them. The repertoire consists of 99,000 or so clones, with around nine tenths occurring once and the leading ten covering around 17%. Trimming pared 3 bases from V and 3 bases from J, leaving 8 bases between. This CDR3 comprises 13 residues. Germline V gene lookup returns CDR1 SNHLY and CDR2 FYNNEI. In regard to this clone: Its antigen is unidentified.

Time point described: cycle 4 day 1 (C4D1), after less than seven weeks of nivolumab. Every patient experienced relapse after autologous stem cell transplantation, and brentuximab vedotin exposure varied. This TCR derives from a human donor with classical Hodgkin lymphoma. The material sequenced was peripheral blood mononuclear cells (PBMCs), taken before the fourth cycle of nivolumab. The chain joins TRBV2 to TRBJ1-2, with unresolved D. The CDR3 loop reads CASSEEVHYGYTF. As DNA, the CDR3 is TGTGCCAGCAGTGAGGAGGTGCACTATGGCTACACCTTC.